This T cell receptor (beta chain) was found in a study of blood T cell repertoires in COVID-19. On the study more broadly: Samples taken during acute and convalescent COVID-19 were collected in the United States, Italy and Spain. Sources were T cells, B-cell-depleted T cells, or PBMCs; the material itself was cDNA or gDNA.

Original analysis: Amplification of reference gene primers was used by the study to estimate nucleated cell counts. Using immunoSEQ multiplex PCR, the repertoire was profiled, and TCRdb retains in-frame clones only, with some absent. Clone size and V and J calls were adopted from that table, with D and trimming inferred from the DNA. In the table there are 120,000 or so clones, around two thirds of which are singletons. The CDR3 loop spans 14 amino acids. The specimen sequenced was peripheral blood. The chain has TRBV21-1 and TRBJ1-5. TRBV21-1 is a pseudogene locus. This TCR derives from an older woman with acute or convalescent COVID-19. This chain's CDR3 is CASSNYYSNQPQHF. For the CDR3, the DNA is TGTGCCAGCAGCAACTACTATAGCAATCAGCCCCAGCATTTT.